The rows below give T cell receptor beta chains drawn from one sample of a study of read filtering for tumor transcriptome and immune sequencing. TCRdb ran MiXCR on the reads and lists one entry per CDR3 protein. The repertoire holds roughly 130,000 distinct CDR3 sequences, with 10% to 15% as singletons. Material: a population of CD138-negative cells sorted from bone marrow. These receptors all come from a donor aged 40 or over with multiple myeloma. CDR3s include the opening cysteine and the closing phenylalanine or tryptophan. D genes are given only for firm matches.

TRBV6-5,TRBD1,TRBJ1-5,CASSSDRVSGNQPQHF
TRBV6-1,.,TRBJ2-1,CASWVGSYNEQFF
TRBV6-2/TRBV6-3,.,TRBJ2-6,CASSYSVSGANVLTF
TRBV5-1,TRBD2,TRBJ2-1,CASSGSGGASYNEQFF
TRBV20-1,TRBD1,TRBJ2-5,CSAIPTGGAETQYF
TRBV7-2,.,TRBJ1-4,CASSSQSATNEKLFF
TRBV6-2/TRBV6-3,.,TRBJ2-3,CASSPLGDTQYF
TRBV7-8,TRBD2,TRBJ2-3,CASSQGLAVDTQYF
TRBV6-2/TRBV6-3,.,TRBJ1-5,CASTDGQPQHF
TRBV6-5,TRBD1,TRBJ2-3,CASRTTGWTDTQYF
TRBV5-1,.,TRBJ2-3,CASSLRTPEDTQYF
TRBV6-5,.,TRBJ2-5,CASSYSELQGQETQYF
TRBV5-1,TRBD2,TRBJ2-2,CASSLNSGTATGELFF
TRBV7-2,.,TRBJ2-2,CASSLDGGSGTGELFF
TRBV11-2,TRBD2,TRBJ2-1,CASNGGRDYNEQFF
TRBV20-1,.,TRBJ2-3,CSAAKADTQYF
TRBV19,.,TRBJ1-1,CASMSMNTEAFF
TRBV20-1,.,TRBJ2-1,CSARDQGFSGSYNEQFF
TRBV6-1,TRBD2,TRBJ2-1,CASSSIAGEYTEQFF
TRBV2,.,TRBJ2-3,CASRGETADTQYF
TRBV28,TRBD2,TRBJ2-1,CASRPPGLAGSSSYNEQFF
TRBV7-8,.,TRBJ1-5,CASSPIVGVGNQPQHF
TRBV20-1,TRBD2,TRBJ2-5,CSARGLAGLQRETQYF
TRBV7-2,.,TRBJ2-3,CVSSAPSTDTQYF
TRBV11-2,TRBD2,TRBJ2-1,CASRSRERDYYNEQFF
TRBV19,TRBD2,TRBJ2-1,CASSSRRTSGGDEQFF
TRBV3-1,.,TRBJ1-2,CASSQSPGRYYGYTF
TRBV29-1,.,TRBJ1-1,CSVDGGRVSTEAFF
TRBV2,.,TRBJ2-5,CASSGEETQYF
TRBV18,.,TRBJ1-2,CASSPPKGGGNGYTF
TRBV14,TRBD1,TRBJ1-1,CASSQDPGQGDTEAFF
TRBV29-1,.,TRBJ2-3,CSVDVQGTMGTQYF
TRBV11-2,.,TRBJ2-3,CASSPRGVTDTQYF
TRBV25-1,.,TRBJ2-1,CASSEGRNEQFF
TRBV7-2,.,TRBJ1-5,CASSLHRSNQPQHF
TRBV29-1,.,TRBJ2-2,CSVGLSSITGELFF
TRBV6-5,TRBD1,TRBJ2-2,CASSYSIFRTGENTGELFF
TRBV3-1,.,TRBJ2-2,CASSPGNTGELFF
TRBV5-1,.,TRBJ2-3,CASSWGGRTDTQYF